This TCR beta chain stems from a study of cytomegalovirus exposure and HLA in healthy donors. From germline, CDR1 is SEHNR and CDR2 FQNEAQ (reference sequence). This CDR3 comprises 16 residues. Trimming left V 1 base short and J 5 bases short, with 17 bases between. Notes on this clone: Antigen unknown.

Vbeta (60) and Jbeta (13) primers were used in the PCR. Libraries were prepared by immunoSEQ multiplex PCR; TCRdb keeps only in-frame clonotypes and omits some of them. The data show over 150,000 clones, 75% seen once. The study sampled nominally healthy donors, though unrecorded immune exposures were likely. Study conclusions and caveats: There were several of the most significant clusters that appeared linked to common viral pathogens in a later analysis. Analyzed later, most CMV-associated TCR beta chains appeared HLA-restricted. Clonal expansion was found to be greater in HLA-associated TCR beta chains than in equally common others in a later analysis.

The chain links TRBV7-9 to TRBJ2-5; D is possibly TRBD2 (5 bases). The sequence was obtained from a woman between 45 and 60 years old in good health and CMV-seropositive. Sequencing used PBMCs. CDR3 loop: CASSLGSRGISETQYF. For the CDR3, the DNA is TGTGCCAGCAGCTTAGGCAGCCGGGGAATTTCGGAGACCCAGTACTTC.